The T cell receptor beta chain under discussion was sequenced for a study of monozygotic twins with inflammatory bowel disease. This CDR3 region has 18 residues. Per the germline V gene, CDR1 is SGHAT and CDR2 is FQNNGV. Through template switching, UMIs that included a 6-nucleotide sample barcode were added. TCRdb re-called the 5' RACE reads; one entry per CDR3 protein, DNA not given. This sample's table has a few hundred thousand distinct CDR3 sequences. The chain combines TRBV11-2 with TRBJ2-3; the TRBD2 assignment by TCRdb is unverifiable without DNA. What was sequenced was blood. The receptor's source is a human donor with ulcerative colitis or Crohn's disease, or a healthy co-twin of an affected twin (not recorded which). The CDR3 protein is CASSLEVELAGRPDTQYF.